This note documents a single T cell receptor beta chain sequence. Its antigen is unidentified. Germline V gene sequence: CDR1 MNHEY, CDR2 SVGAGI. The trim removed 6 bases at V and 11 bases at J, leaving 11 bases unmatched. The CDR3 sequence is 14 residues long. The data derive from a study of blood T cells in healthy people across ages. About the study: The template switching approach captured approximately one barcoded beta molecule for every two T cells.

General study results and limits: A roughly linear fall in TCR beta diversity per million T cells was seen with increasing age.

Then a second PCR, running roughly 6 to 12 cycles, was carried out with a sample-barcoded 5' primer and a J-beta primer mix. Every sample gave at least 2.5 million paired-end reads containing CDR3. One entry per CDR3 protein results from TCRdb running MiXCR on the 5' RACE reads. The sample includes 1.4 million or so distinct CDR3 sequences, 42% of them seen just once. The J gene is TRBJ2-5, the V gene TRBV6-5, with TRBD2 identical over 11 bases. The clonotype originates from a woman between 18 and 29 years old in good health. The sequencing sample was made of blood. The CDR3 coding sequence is TGTGCCAGCAGGGCCCTAGCGGGAGGAAATGAGCAGTACTTC. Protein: CASRALAGGNEQYF.